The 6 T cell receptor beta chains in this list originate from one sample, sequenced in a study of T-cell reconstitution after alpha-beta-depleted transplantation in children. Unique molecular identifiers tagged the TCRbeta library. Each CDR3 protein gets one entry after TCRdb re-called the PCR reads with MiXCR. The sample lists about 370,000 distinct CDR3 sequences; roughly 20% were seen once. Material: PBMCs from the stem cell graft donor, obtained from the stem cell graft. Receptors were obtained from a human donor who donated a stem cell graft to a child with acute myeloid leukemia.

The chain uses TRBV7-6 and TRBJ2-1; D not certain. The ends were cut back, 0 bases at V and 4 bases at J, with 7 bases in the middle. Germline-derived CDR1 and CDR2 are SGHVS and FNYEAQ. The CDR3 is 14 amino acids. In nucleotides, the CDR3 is TGTGCCAGCAGCTTAGCGGAATCGTACAATGAGCAGTTCTTC. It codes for CASSLAESYNEQFF.

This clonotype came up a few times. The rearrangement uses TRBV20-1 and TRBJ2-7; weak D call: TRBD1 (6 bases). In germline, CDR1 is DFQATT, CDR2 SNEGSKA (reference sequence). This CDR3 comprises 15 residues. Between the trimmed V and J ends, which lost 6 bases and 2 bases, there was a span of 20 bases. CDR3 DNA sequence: TGCAGTGCAGAACCACCCGGGACACCAACCTACGAGCAGTACTTC. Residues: CSAEPPGTPTYEQYF.

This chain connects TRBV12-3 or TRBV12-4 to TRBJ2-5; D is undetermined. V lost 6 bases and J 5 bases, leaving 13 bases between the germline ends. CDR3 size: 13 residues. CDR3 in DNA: TGTGCCAGCAGCTCGGTTACGGGCGAGACCCAGTACTTC. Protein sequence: CASSSVTGETQYF.

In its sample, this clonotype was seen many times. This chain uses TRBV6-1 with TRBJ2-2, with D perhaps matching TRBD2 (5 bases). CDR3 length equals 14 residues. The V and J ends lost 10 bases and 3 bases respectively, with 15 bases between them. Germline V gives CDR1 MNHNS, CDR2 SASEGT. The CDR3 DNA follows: TGTGCCACCGGTAGGGCCGGGGACACCGGGGAGCTGTTTTTT. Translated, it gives CATGRAGDTGELFF.

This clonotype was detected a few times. In DNA form, the CDR3 reads TGTGCCAGCAGCTTAGGTAGCGGGAGCTGGAATACGCAGTATTTT. It encodes CASSLGSGSWNTQYF. This chain joins TRBV11-2 and TRBJ2-3; TRBD2 matches at 9 bases. The CDR3 is 15 amino acids. Germline trimming cut 1 base from V and 7 bases from J; bases unmatched to any gene: 6. Germline CDR1 reads SGHAT; CDR2 reads FQNNGV.

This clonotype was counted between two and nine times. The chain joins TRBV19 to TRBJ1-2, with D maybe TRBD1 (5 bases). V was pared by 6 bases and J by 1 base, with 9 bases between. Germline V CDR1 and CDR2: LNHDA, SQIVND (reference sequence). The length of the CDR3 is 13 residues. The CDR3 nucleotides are TGTGCCAGTAGGCAGGGTCGTAACTATGGCTACACCTTC. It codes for CASRQGRNYGYTF.